This T cell receptor beta chain was observed in a study of shared clonotypes between healthy human individuals. Data came from immunoSEQ multiplex PCR; TCRdb stores just in-frame clones and leaves some out. The sample has roughly 410,000 clones, 96% seen once; the top ten hold approximately 0.32%. All participating donors were Caucasian adults from Nashville, Tennessee. CD8 memory comprised CD45RO+ plus CCR7-negative CD45RA+ TemRA cells. This CDR3 contains 16 residues. The V and J ends lost 4 bases and 2 bases, in that order; junction bases with no gene match: 6. From germline, CDR1 is SGHAT and CDR2 FQDESV (reference sequence).

The chain couples TRBV11-1 to TRBJ2-1; 9 bases are shared with TRBD2. This clonotype was obtained from a young man in good health. The sample comprised memory CD8+ T cells sorted from blood. Sample subset: CD45RO+ cells pooled with CCR7-negative TemRA cells. In DNA form, the CDR3 reads TGTGCCAGCAGCTCCGCTAGCGGGATACCCTACAATGAGCAGTTCTTC. It translates to CASSSASGIPYNEQFF.